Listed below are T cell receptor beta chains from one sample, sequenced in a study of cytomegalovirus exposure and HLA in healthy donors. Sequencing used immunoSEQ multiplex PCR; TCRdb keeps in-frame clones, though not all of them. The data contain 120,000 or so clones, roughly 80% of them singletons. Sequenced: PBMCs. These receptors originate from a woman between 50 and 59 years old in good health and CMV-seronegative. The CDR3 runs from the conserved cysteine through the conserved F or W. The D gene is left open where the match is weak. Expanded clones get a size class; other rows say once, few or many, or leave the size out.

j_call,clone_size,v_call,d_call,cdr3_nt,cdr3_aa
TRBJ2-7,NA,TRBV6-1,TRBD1,TGTGCCAGCAGAAACAGGGGTCTGGGTACCTACGAGCAGTACTTC,CASRNRGLGTYEQYF
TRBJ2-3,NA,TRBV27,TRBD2,TGTGCCAGCAGTTTAGGAGCGCGGGGGAGCACAGATACGCAGTATTTT,CASSLGARGSTDTQYF
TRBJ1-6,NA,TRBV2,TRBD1,TGTGCCAGCAGTTTAACGGACAGGGATAATTCACCCCTCCACTTT,CASSLTDRDNSPLHF
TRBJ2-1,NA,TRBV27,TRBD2,TGTGCCAGCAGTTCAAGGATAGTTGGGAGGGCCCCCTACAATGAGCAGTTCTTC,CASSSRIVGRAPYNEQFF
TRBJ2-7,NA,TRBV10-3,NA,TGTGCCATCAGTGAAACCTACGAGCAGTACTTC,CAISETYEQYF
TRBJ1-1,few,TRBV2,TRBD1,TGTGCCAGCAGGGGTACCCGGGACAGGGGTATTGCTTTCTTT,CASRGTRDRGIAFF
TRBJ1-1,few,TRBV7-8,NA,TGTGCCAGCAGCTCCCGAGGCGGCGTCGGGGCTTTCTTT,CASSSRGGVGAFF
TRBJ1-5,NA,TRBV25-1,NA,TGTGCCAGCAGTCCCGGCGGGAACCAGCCCCAGCATTTT,CASSPGGNQPQHF
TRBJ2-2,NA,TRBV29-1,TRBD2,TGCAGCGCGGAGCGCTTTCGCGGGAGGGCCGATACCGGGGAGCTGTTTTTT,CSAERFRGRADTGELFF
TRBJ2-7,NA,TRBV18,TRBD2,TGTGCCAGCTCACCACCGGCAGGGACTAGCGGTTCCTACGAGCAGTACTTC,CASSPPAGTSGSYEQYF
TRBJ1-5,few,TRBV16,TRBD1,TGTGCCAGCAGCTCACTAGGGCAGGGGGTTGTTCAGCCCCAGCATTTT,CASSSLGQGVVQPQHF
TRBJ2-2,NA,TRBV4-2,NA,TGTGCCAGCAGCCAAGGGTTCACGGAGATGAACACCGGGGAGCTGTTTTTT,CASSQGFTEMNTGELFF
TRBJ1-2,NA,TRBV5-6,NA,TGTGCCAGCAGCTTGGGGTACCCGGCGGGAAATGGCTACACCTTC,CASSLGYPAGNGYTF
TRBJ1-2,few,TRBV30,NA,TGTGCCTGGAGTGTCGAGGCAAACTATGGCTACACCTTC,CAWSVEANYGYTF
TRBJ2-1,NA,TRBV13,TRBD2,TGTGCCAGCAGCTTAAGAGGGACTAGCTTCAGTAGCTCCTACAATGAGCAGTTCTTC,CASSLRGTSFSSSYNEQFF
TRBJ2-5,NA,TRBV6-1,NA,TGTGCCAGCAGTGACGGTCGGGTTCAAGAGACCCAGTACTTC,CASSDGRVQETQYF
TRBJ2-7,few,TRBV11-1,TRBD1,TGTGCCAGCAGCTTGGGACAGGGGGCCGAGCAGTACTTC,CASSLGQGAEQYF
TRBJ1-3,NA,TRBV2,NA,TGTGCCAGCAGTCTTAACACAGGCTCTGGAAACACCATATATTTT,CASSLNTGSGNTIYF
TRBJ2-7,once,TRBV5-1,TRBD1,TGCGCCAGCAGCCGGGGACAGAGGGCCGAGCAGTACTTC,CASSRGQRAEQYF
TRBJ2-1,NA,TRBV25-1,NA,TGTGCCAGCAGTGAGGAGGGGGCGCCCCGTGATGAGCAGTTCTTC,CASSEEGAPRDEQFF
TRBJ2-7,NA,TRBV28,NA,TGTGCCAGCAGGGTTGGAACGGGACTGGCCGAGCAGTACTTC,CASRVGTGLAEQYF
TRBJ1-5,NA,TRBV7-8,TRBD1,TGTGCCAGCAGCGCACTGACAGGGGGCTTCAATCAGCCCCAGCATTTT,CASSALTGGFNQPQHF
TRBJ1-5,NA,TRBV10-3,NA,TGTGCCATCAGTGAGTCCGAGGATCAGCCCCAGCATTTT,CAISESEDQPQHF
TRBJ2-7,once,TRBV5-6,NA,TGTGCCAGCAGCTCCGGGAACTACGAGCAGTACTTC,CASSSGNYEQYF
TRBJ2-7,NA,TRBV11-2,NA,TGTGCCAGCAGCAATAGGGGAGAGCAGTACTTC,CASSNRGEQYF
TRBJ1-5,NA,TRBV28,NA,TGTGCCAGCAGCTCTAGGGAGGGGCCGAGGGGGCCCCAGCATTTT,CASSSREGPRGPQHF
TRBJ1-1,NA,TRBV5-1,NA,TGCGCCAGCAGCCGTGCGGATTTGGGGAGGACTGAAGCTTTCTTT,CASSRADLGRTEAFF
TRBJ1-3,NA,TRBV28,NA,TGTGCCAGCACCCCGGAAGTAGGGGGTAATGGAAACACCATATATTTT,CASTPEVGGNGNTIYF
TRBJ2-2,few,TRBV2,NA,TGTGCCAGCAGCCTTTTCAGGGACACCGGGGAGCTGTTTTTT,CASSLFRDTGELFF
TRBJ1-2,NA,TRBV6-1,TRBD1,TGTGCCAGCCGGACAGGGACCGACTATTCCTATGGCTACACCTTC,CASRTGTDYSYGYTF
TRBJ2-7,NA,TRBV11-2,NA,TGTGCCAGCAGCTTACTTAGCGGCTACGAGCAGTACTTC,CASSLLSGYEQYF
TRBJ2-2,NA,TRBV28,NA,TGTGCCAGCAGTACGCAGGGAGGTCGCTACACCGGGGAGCTGTTTTTT,CASSTQGGRYTGELFF
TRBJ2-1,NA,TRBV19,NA,TGTGCCAGTAGTTCAGGGGCAGGGACCTACAATGAGCAGTTCTTC,CASSSGAGTYNEQFF
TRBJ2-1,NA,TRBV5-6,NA,TGTGCCAGCAGCACGGAGGGCCATGGCAATGAGCAGTTCTTC,CASSTEGHGNEQFF
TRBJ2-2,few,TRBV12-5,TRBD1,TGTGCTAGTGGTACGACAGGGGAAACCGGGGAGCTGTTTTTT,CASGTTGETGELFF
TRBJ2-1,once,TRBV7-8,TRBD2,TGTGCCAGCAGCTCTGATAGCGGGAGTTTTTCGATTGAGCAGTTCTTC,CASSSDSGSFSIEQFF
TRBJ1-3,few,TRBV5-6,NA,TGTGCCAGCAGCTTTTACCGGGGAAACACCATATATTTT,CASSFYRGNTIYF
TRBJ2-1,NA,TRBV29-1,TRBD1,TGCAGCCTGAAGGGGCAGGGGGTACGCTATGAGCAGTTCTTC,CSLKGQGVRYEQFF
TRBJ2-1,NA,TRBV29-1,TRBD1,TGCAGCCTCCAGGACATGACAGGGGGCGAGGGTGAGCAGTTCTTC,CSLQDMTGGEGEQFF
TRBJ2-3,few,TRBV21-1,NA,TGTGCCAGCAGCAATAGGGACAGGGTGCCTCTGGGAGATACGCAGTATTTT,CASSNRDRVPLGDTQYF
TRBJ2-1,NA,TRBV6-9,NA,TGTGCCCCCAAAGGTCCCAGGGGAGAGGACAATGAGCAGTTCTTC,CAPKGPRGEDNEQFF